The 21 T cell receptor beta chains presented below share a single source sample, sequenced in a study of PD-L1 blockade in urothelial cancer. Clones were read by immunoSEQ multiplex PCR, and TCRdb kept only the in-frame ones, dropping some. This table has 70,000 or so clones, roughly 89% appearing once. Material: PBMCs, obtained around atezolizumab (anti-PD-L1) treatment. Receptors were obtained from a man between 60 and 75 years old with urothelial cancer.

The chain combines TRBV29-1 with TRBJ2-7, with D possibly TRBD2 on 6 matching bases. In germline, CDR1 is SQVTM, CDR2 ANQGSEA. The ends were cut back, 2 bases at V and 3 bases at J, with 11 bases in the middle. The CDR3 has 13 residues. This chain's CDR3 is CSVEWVGSYEQYF. Written as DNA, the CDR3 is TGCAGCGTTGAATGGGTCGGGAGCTACGAGCAGTACTTC.

The chain uses TRBV6-6 and TRBJ1-2; the match to TRBD1 covers 7 bases. Germline-derived CDR1 and CDR2 are MNHNY and SVGAGI (reference sequence). This CDR3 has 14 residues. V lost 6 bases and J lost 0; bases outside the gene matches: 4. The CDR3, as DNA: TGTGCCAGCAGCCTTCAGGGGGCTAACTATGGCTACACCTTC. It encodes CASSLQGANYGYTF.

The chain is built from TRBV5-6 and TRBJ2-5, with TRBD1 matching 8 bases. This CDR3 is 17 amino acids long. The V gene end was trimmed by 0 bases and the J gene end by 1 base; junction bases not matched to a gene: 8. Germline V gives CDR1 SGHDT, CDR2 YYEEEE. CDR3 protein: CASSLVRGTGLQETQYF. DNA for the CDR3: TGTGCCAGCAGCTTGGTTAGGGGGACAGGCCTCCAAGAGACCCAGTACTTC.

This chain uses TRBV19 with TRBJ2-7, with TRBD1 matching 7 bases. The length of the CDR3 is 13 residues. CDR1 LNHDA and CDR2 SQIVND come from the germline V gene (reference sequence). Trimming removed 5 bases from V and 1 base from J; junction bases left unmatched: 2. CDR3 protein: CASSWTGSYEQYF. The CDR3 DNA reads as TGTGCCAGTAGTTGGACAGGTTCCTACGAGCAGTACTTC. The whole variable domain, remainder taken from reference TRBV19 and TRBJ2-7, is DGGITQSPKYLFRKEGQNVTLSCEQNLNHDAMYWYRQDPGQGLRLIYYSQIVNDFQKGDIAEGYSVSREKKESFPLTVTSAQKNPTAFYLCASSWTGSYEQYFGPGTRLTVT.

This chain joins TRBV5-1 and TRBJ2-2; 8 nucleotides agree with TRBD1. Trimming at V came to 6 bases and at J to 7 bases, leaving 11 bases not matched to a gene. The CDR3 has 15 residues. Germline V gene sequence: CDR1 SGHRS, CDR2 YFSETQ. Here the CDR3 reads CASTVQGAGGGELFF. CDR3 nucleotide sequence: TGCGCCAGCACGGTTCAGGGGGCCGGGGGCGGGGAGCTGTTTTTT.

V usage is TRBV7-3 and J usage is TRBJ2-1, with a possible D match to TRBD2 (5 bases). The V gene's germline CDR1 is SGHTA and CDR2 FQGTGA. The CDR3 sequence is 15 residues long. V was trimmed by 5 bases and J by 2 bases, leaving 13 bases between them. CDR3 bases: TGTGCCAGCAGCGGTACGGGGAGCCCCTACAATGAGCAGTTCTTC. This sequence encodes CASSGTGSPYNEQFF.

This chain joins TRBV4-3 and TRBJ2-1, with a possible D match to TRBD2 (6 bases). Between the trimmed V and J ends, which lost 3 bases and 7 bases, there was a span of 13 bases. This CDR3 is 14 amino acids long. CDR1 is LGHNA, CDR2 YSLEER, per germline. DNA of the CDR3: TGCGCCAGCAGCCACCGACTAGTGGCAAATGAGCAGTTCTTC. It specifies CASSHRLVANEQFF.

The V and J genes are TRBV20-1 and TRBJ1-1, with D possibly being TRBD1 (5 bases). Germline values: CDR1 DFQATT, CDR2 SNEGSKA (reference sequence). The CDR3 totals 11 residues. V shed 0 bases and J shed 8 bases, with 7 bases lying between them. This CDR3 reads CSARDHREAFF. The CDR3 nucleotides are TGCAGTGCTAGAGATCACAGGGAAGCTTTCTTT.

In its sample, this clone was seen once. The genes are TRBV30 and TRBJ2-1; possible D gene TRBD1, 5 bases. The CDR3 runs to 12 residues. Germline V CDR1 and CDR2: GTSNPN, SVGIG (reference sequence). The V end was cut by 3 bases, the J end by 7 bases, with 10 bases between. The CDR3 region has the DNA TGTGCCTGGAGCCCCGACAGAAATGAGCAGTTCTTC. As protein: CAWSPDRNEQFF.

V is TRBV21-1 and J is TRBJ1-2. TRBV21-1 is noted as a pseudogene. The length of the CDR3 is 9 residues. CDR3: CASPDGYTF. CDR3 coding DNA: TGTGCCTCCCCTGATGGCTACACCTTC.

V is TRBV2 and J is TRBJ2-2, with a weak D call TRBD1 (6 bases). Germline V gene lookup returns CDR1 SNHLY and CDR2 FYNNEI. Trimming removed 6 bases at V and 2 bases at J, with 13 bases between. This CDR3 comprises 15 residues. The CDR3, as DNA: TGTGCCAGCAGCCAGACAGGTTTTAACACCGGGGAGCTGTTTTTT. Amino acid sequence: CASSQTGFNTGELFF.

The chain joins TRBV7-3 to TRBJ2-1; tentative D call: TRBD1 (6 bases). The CDR3 loop spans 13 amino acids. V dropped 3 bases and J dropped 6 bases, with 9 bases sitting between them. CDR1 is SGHTA and CDR2 is FQGTGA in the germline V gene. The CDR3 nucleotides are TGTGCCAGCAGCTTGGCAGGGGTCAATGAGCAGTTCTTC. This gives the protein CASSLAGVNEQFF.

The V and J genes are TRBV25-1 and TRBJ1-1, with unresolved D. The CDR3 covers 14 residues. Germline V gene sequence: CDR1 MGHDK, CDR2 SYGVNS. Trimming stripped 10 bases from V and 4 bases from J, with 19 bases between. The CDR3 region is CAMIYGIRGTEAFF. CDR3 DNA: TGTGCCATGATTTACGGGATCCGAGGCACTGAAGCTTTCTTT.

V is TRBV5-6 and J is TRBJ2-7, with 12 bases aligning to TRBD1. This CDR3 comprises 16 residues. Germline values: CDR1 SGHDT, CDR2 YYEEEE. With V trimmed by 1 base and J by 7 bases, 9 bases remained unmatched. The chain's CDR3 is CASSLSPGQGAREQYF. In DNA, the CDR3 is TGTGCCAGCAGCTTGTCCCCGGGACAGGGGGCTCGGGAGCAGTACTTC. The entire variable domain, with the rest obtained from reference TRBV5-6 and TRBJ2-7, is as follows: DAGVTQSPTHLIKTRGQQVTLRCSPKSGHDTVSWYQQALGQGPQFIFQYYEEEERQRGNFPDRFSGHQFPNYSSELNVNALLLGDSALYLCASSLSPGQGAREQYFGPGTRLTVT.

This clone is a singleton in its sample. V and J are TRBV11-2 and TRBJ1-2, with 8 bases aligning to TRBD1. Germline V lookup: CDR1 SGHAT, CDR2 FQNNGV. This CDR3 spans 15 amino acids. Germline trimming cut 0 bases from V and 11 bases from J; bases unmatched to any gene: 11. Here the CDR3 reads CASSLDPGRGQGYTF. CDR3 sequence (DNA): TGTGCCAGCAGCTTAGATCCGGGCAGGGGGCAAGGTTACACCTTC. Full variable domain (rest looked up from reference TRBV11-2 and TRBJ1-2): EAGVAQSPRYKIIEKRQSVAFWCNPISGHATLYWYQQILGQGPKLLIQFQNNGVVDDSQLPKDRFSAERLKGVDSTLKIQPAKLEDSAVYLCASSLDPGRGQGYTFGSGTRLTVV.

The chain couples TRBV6-5 to TRBJ1-2, with 7 bases identical to TRBD1. This CDR3 spans 16 amino acids. V dropped 2 bases and J dropped 2; count of bases not matched to a gene: 8. The germline gives CDR1 MNHEY, CDR2 SVGAGI. CDR3 in DNA: TGTGCCAGCAGTTACATAGGGGGCGGCCAAAACTATGGCTACACCTTC. Residues: CASSYIGGGQNYGYTF.

This sequence joins TRBV5-1 and TRBJ2-5; D might be TRBD1 (6 bases). Trimming left V 0 bases short and J 3 bases short, with 12 bases between. This CDR3 comprises 15 residues. Germline V gene data show CDR1 as SGHRS and CDR2 as YFSETQ. The chain's CDR3 is CASSLGATGKETQYF. In DNA, the CDR3 is TGCGCCAGCAGCTTGGGGGCCACAGGGAAAGAGACCCAGTACTTC.

The CDR3 here is CATSRDQITEAFF. The CDR3 nucleotides are TGTGCCACCAGCAGAGATCAGATCACTGAAGCTTTCTTT. This chain uses TRBV15 with TRBJ1-1, with D hard to call. This CDR3 contains 13 residues. The V end lost 0 bases, the J end lost 4 bases, and 6 bases lay between the germline ends. Germline loops: CDR1 LNHNV, CDR2 YYDKDF (reference sequence).

The chain recombines TRBV5-4 with TRBJ2-2; unclear D gene. This CDR3 is 16 amino acids long. Germline CDR1 reads SGHNT; CDR2 reads YYREEE (reference sequence). V was pared by 0 bases and J by 4 bases, with 13 bases between. The CDR3 sequence is CASSLGGHQGTGELFF. The DNA of the CDR3 is TGTGCCAGCAGCTTGGGTGGGCACCAAGGCACCGGGGAGCTGTTTTTT.

V gene TRBV6-6 combines with J gene TRBJ2-7; maybe TRBD1 (5 bases). This CDR3 spans 14 amino acids. Trimming stripped 2 bases from V and 0 bases from J, with 8 bases between. Per germline, CDR1 MNHNY and CDR2 SVGAGI (reference sequence). CDR3 bases: TGTGCCAGCAGTTACGGGGCGCGCTCCTACGAGCAGTACTTC. Translation: CASSYGARSYEQYF.

This rearrangement joins TRBV4-3 to TRBJ2-5; maybe TRBD1 (6 bases). Germline loops: CDR1 LGHNA, CDR2 YSLEER. CDR3 length: 15 amino acids. The V end was cut by 0 bases, the J end by 4 bases, with 12 bases between. The CDR3 protein is CASSQESSRGETQYF. The CDR3 bases are TGCGCCAGCAGCCAAGAGAGTTCCAGGGGAGAGACCCAGTACTTC.